This T cell receptor (beta chain) stems from a study of T cells in Graves' hyperthyroidism and ophthalmopathy. Notes on the study in general: Peripheral blood also featured most of the thyroid clonotypes expanded above 0.001.

Concerning this clonotype: The antigen remains unidentified.

Researchers took RNA transcripts and amplified the TCR beta CDR3 regions from them. HTBI primers were used for first-round RT-PCR of the TCR CDR3. TCRdb re-called the multiplex PCR reads with MiXCR, one entry per CDR3 protein. This sample yields about 570,000 distinct CDR3 sequences, of which roughly 50% are seen a single time; roughly 20% belongs to the top ten. V was trimmed by 3 bases and J by 4 bases, leaving 9 bases between them. This CDR3 has 12 amino acids. Germline-derived CDR1 and CDR2 are DFQATT and SNEGSKA (reference sequence). The gene calls are TRBV20-1 and TRBJ2-5; D might be TRBD1 (5 bases). This receptor was identified in an adult woman with Graves' disease, either hyperthyroidism or ophthalmopathy (not recorded which). The material sequenced was peripheral blood or thyroid tissue (not recorded which). CDR3 sequence: CSARPRAETQYF. As DNA, the CDR3 is TGCAGTGCTAGGCCCAGGGCAGAGACCCAGTACTTC.